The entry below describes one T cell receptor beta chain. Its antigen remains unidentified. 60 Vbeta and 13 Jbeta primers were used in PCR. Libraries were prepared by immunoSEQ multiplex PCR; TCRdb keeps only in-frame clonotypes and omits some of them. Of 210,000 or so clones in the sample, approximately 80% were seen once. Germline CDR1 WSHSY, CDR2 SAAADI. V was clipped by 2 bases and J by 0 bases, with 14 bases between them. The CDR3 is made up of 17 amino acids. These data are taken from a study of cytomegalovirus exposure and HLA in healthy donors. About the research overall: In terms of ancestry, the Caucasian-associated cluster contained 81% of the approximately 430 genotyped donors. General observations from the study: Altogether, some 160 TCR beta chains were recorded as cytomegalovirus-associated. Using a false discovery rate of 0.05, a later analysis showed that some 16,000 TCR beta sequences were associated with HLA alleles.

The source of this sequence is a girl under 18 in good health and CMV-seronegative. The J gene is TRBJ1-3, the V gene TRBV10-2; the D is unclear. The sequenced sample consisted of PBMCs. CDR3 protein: CASSEITGGPSGNTIYF. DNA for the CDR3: TGCGCCAGCAGTGAGATCACGGGAGGACCCTCTGGAAACACCATATATTTT.